Shown below are 24 T cell receptor beta chains from a single sample sequenced in a study of patients and donors after allogeneic stem cell transplantation. One entry per CDR3 protein, called by TCRdb with MiXCR from the RT-PCR reads. The sample consists of roughly 880,000 distinct CDR3 sequences, approximately 19% of them appearing once. The sequencing input was blood, either unsorted or a sorted T cell fraction (not recorded which). The receptor set was obtained from a human donor who was either an allogeneic HSCT recipient or a stem cell or donor lymphocyte infusion donor (not recorded which). It is not recorded whose cells these are; they may come from a transplant donor.

This clonotype was seen a few times. The CDR3 DNA is TGTGCCAGCAGTGAACTCACAGCTACCAACTATGGCTACACCTTC. As protein: CASSELTATNYGYTF. V gene TRBV6-1 combines with J gene TRBJ1-2; D not resolved. The CDR3 consists of 15 residues. The germline V gene encodes CDR1 MNHNS and CDR2 SASEGT. Trimming shortened V by 2 bases and J by 2 bases, and 12 bases separated the two germline ends.

The genes are TRBV5-6 and TRBJ2-3; D remains ambiguous. V shed 0 bases and J shed 0 bases, with 8 bases lying between them. The CDR3 covers 15 residues. The germline CDR1 and CDR2 sequences are SGHDT and YYEEEE. The chain's CDR3 is CASSLGRPSTDTQYF. The CDR3 DNA reads as TGTGCCAGCAGCTTGGGACGACCTAGCACAGATACGCAGTATTTT.

This clonotype was observed once. The chain is built from TRBV30 and TRBJ1-2, with D maybe TRBD1 (5 bases). Germline lookup yields CDR1 GTSNPN and CDR2 SVGIG (reference sequence). The length of the CDR3 is 12 residues. Trimming removed 3 bases at V and 2 bases at J, with 7 bases between. The CDR3 DNA is TGTGCCTGGAGCGACAGAAACTATGGCTACACCTTC. It yields the protein CAWSDRNYGYTF.

This clonotype turned up a few times. V usage is TRBV5-1 and J usage is TRBJ1-5, with D perhaps TRBD1 (5 bases). V was trimmed by 0 bases and J by 5 bases, leaving 12 bases between them. CDR3 length equals 15 residues. Germline values: CDR1 SGHRS, CDR2 YFSETQ. For the CDR3, the DNA is TGCGCCAGCAGCTTGGAAGGGTCGGGGCATCAGCCCCAGCATTTT. As protein: CASSLEGSGHQPQHF.

The V gene is TRBV12-3 or TRBV12-4, the J gene TRBJ2-1; the D gene is possibly TRBD2 (6 bases). Between the trimmed V and J ends, which lost 6 bases and 1 base, there was a span of 16 bases. The CDR3 is made up of 16 amino acids. In DNA, the CDR3 is TGTGCCAGCAGACTTCGGGGGAAAGGGTCCTACAATGAGCAGTTCTTC. Encoded protein: CASRLRGKGSYNEQFF.

This sequence joins TRBV20-1 and TRBJ2-2; D ambiguous. CDR3 length: 15 amino acids. Germline CDR1 is DFQATT and CDR2 is SNEGSKA (reference sequence). V lost 1 base and J 7 bases, leaving 16 bases between the germline ends. CDR3 sequence (DNA): TGCAGTGCTAGAGCACCACAGCAGGTGGACGGGGAGCTGTTTTTT. Encoded protein: CSARAPQQVDGELFF.

The V gene is TRBV5-1, the J gene TRBJ2-3, with D perhaps TRBD1 (6 bases). Trimming took 0 bases from V and 4 from J, leaving 15 bases between them. This CDR3 is built from 16 residues. Germline lookup yields CDR1 SGHRS and CDR2 YFSETQ. CDR3 region: CASSLDRRGGPDTQYF. The CDR3 region has the DNA TGCGCCAGCAGCTTGGACCGGAGAGGGGGACCAGATACGCAGTATTTT.

The chain joins TRBV7-6 to TRBJ1-3, with 8 nucleotides matching TRBD1. Germline V gene data show CDR1 as SGHVS and CDR2 as FNYEAQ. Trimming cost V 0 bases and J 0 bases; bases outside gene matches: 4. The CDR3 sequence is 17 residues long. The CDR3 here is CASSLARGRNSGNTIYF. The DNA for the CDR3 is TGTGCCAGCAGCTTAGCCAGGGGGCGAAACTCTGGAAACACCATATATTTT.

Worth noting for this clonotype: A much bigger clone sits one base away, suggesting this may be a read error. V usage is TRBV2 and J usage is TRBJ2-5; D not certain. V was trimmed by 5 bases and J by 4 bases, leaving 2 bases between them. CDR3 length equals 10 residues. Per the germline V gene, CDR1 is SNHLY and CDR2 is FYNNEI. CDR3 DNA: TGTGCCAGCAGTATAGAGACCCAGTACTTC. Translating it yields CASSIETQYF. The whole variable domain, filled in from reference TRBV2 and TRBJ2-5, reads EPEVTQTPSHQVTQMGQEVILRCVPISNHLYFYWYRQILGQKVEFLVSFYNNEISEKSEIFDDQFSVERPDGSNFTLKIRSTKLEDSAMYFCASSIETQYFGPGTRLLVL.

This chain uses TRBV6-1 with TRBJ1-1; D gene ambiguous. Trimming shortened V by 2 bases and J by 1 base, and 11 bases separated the two germline ends. This CDR3 region has 15 residues. CDR1 MNHNS and CDR2 SASEGT come from the germline V gene. CDR3 region: CASSEMAGWNTEAFF. The CDR3 DNA reads as TGTGCCAGCAGTGAAATGGCAGGCTGGAACACTGAAGCTTTCTTT.

This clonotype was recorded a few times. This chain connects TRBV9 to TRBJ2-1; a weak D match, TRBD2 (5 bases). The CDR3 covers 15 residues. Germline loops: CDR1 SGDLS, CDR2 YYNGEE. The V end was cut by 0 bases, the J end by 5 bases, with 12 bases between. The CDR3 protein is CASSVDVGGHNEQFF. The DNA for the CDR3 is TGTGCCAGCAGCGTAGACGTAGGAGGACACAATGAGCAGTTCTTC.

This clonotype came up many times. The rearrangement joins TRBV20-1 to TRBJ2-3; no clear D gene. From germline, CDR1 is DFQATT and CDR2 SNEGSKA (reference sequence). V lost 6 bases and J lost 4, with 20 bases in between. The CDR3 sequence is 15 residues long. CDR3 protein: CSAERWAVSADTQYF. CDR3 in DNA: TGCAGTGCAGAGAGATGGGCAGTAAGCGCAGATACGCAGTATTTT.

The chain carries TRBV9 and TRBJ2-7, with 7 bases that match TRBD1. Germline loops: CDR1 SGDLS, CDR2 YYNGEE. The CDR3 length is 15 residues. Unmatched junction bases numbered 10, after V lost 0 bases and J lost 7 bases. The CDR3 DNA reads as TGTGCCAGCAGCGTAGACCTCACAGGGACAGATGAGCAGTACTTC. Amino acids: CASSVDLTGTDEQYF.

The chain is built from TRBV12-3 or TRBV12-4 and TRBJ2-7; 7 positions agree with TRBD2. Trimming took 3 bases from V and 3 from J; bases not matched to a gene: 2. This CDR3 is 13 amino acids long. The CDR3 DNA reads as TGTGCCAGCAGTTTCCTAGCGGACTACGAGCAGTACTTC. This gives the protein CASSFLADYEQYF.

This clonotype came up a few times. The chain couples TRBV6-1 to TRBJ2-2; TRBD2 matches at 8 bases. This CDR3 region has 15 residues. Germline V gene lookup returns CDR1 MNHNS and CDR2 SASEGT. With V trimmed by 5 bases and J by 3 bases, 5 bases remained unmatched. The CDR3 protein is CASSPSGGDTGELFF. In nucleotides, the CDR3 is TGTGCCAGCAGTCCAAGCGGGGGCGACACCGGGGAGCTGTTTTTT.

The chain carries TRBV11-2 and TRBJ2-3, with D maybe TRBD2 (6 bases). CDR3 length: 13 amino acids. The germline V and J ends were trimmed by 5 bases and 6 bases, with 12 bases remaining between them. Germline-derived CDR1 and CDR2 are SGHAT and FQNNGV. This chain's CDR3 is CASSRGAPDTQYF. CDR3 DNA: TGTGCCAGCAGCCGCGGGGCCCCGGATACGCAGTATTTT.

The rearrangement links TRBV29-1 to TRBJ1-4, with D possibly TRBD1 on 5 matching bases. This CDR3 contains 13 residues. Trimming removed 6 bases at V and 5 bases at J, with 13 bases between. CDR1 SQVTM and CDR2 ANQGSEA come from the germline V gene. CDR3 region: CSVETVKNEKLFF. The CDR3 DNA reads as TGCAGCGTGGAGACAGTCAAAAATGAAAAACTGTTTTTT.

This clonotype turned up a few times. The chain combines TRBV12-3 or TRBV12-4 with TRBJ1-5; the D is unclear. V gave up 9 bases and J gave up 3 bases, with 6 bases separating them. The CDR3 runs 11 residues. The CDR3 DNA sequence: TGTGCCAGTCGTACCAATCAGCCCCAGCATTTT. This sequence encodes CASRTNQPQHF.

This clonotype was counted a few times. This rearrangement joins TRBV5-5 to TRBJ2-7, with D maybe TRBD1 (5 bases). Trimming shortened V by 2 bases and J by 3 bases, and 15 bases separated the two germline ends. The CDR3 loop spans 15 amino acids. Germline CDR1 reads SGHKS; CDR2 reads YYEKEE (reference sequence). The CDR3 DNA reads as TGTGCCAGCAGCTTAACGCAAGGGGTCGACTACGAGCAGTACTTC. Translated: CASSLTQGVDYEQYF.

This clonotype has more than one count but fewer than ten. The rearrangement uses TRBV5-1 and TRBJ2-5; D unclear. This CDR3 has 15 residues. Germline V gene lookup returns CDR1 SGHRS and CDR2 YFSETQ. Trimming cost V 0 bases and J 1 base, with 10 bases left between them. CDR3 amino acids: CASSLDGISQETQYF. The CDR3, as DNA: TGCGCCAGCAGCTTGGACGGAATAAGCCAAGAGACCCAGTACTTC.

This clonotype was recorded many times. The V gene is TRBV4-3, the J gene TRBJ2-1; no definite D call. The V end lost 0 bases, the J end lost 0 bases, and 9 bases lay between the germline ends. The length of the CDR3 is 16 residues. The germline CDR1 and CDR2 sequences are LGHNA and YSLEER. CDR3: CASSQDPDSSYNEQFF. DNA for the CDR3: TGCGCCAGCAGCCAAGATCCCGATTCCTCCTACAATGAGCAGTTCTTC.

A few counts support this clonotype. The chain uses TRBV3-1 and TRBJ1-5, with 7 bases identical to TRBD1. The V gene end was trimmed by 7 bases and the J gene end by 3 bases; junction bases not matched to a gene: 18. Germline lookup yields CDR1 LGHDT and CDR2 YNNKEL (reference sequence). The CDR3 loop spans 18 amino acids. The CDR3 sequence is CASTPRGDSGKSNQPQHF. The CDR3 region has the DNA TGTGCCAGCACCCCTAGGGGGGACAGTGGTAAATCCAATCAGCCCCAGCATTTT.

This sequence joins TRBV12-3 or TRBV12-4 and TRBJ2-5; the match to TRBD1 covers 10 bases. This CDR3 spans 14 amino acids. The junction had 3 bases not matched to a gene; V was cut back by 3 bases and J by 5 bases. CDR3 sequence reads: CASSFDRGHETQYF. Here the CDR3 DNA reads TGTGCCAGCAGTTTCGACAGGGGGCATGAGACCCAGTACTTC.

This CDR3 reads CAWSVRVSSYEQYF. The CDR3 region has the DNA TGTGCCTGGAGTGTACGAGTCAGTTCCTACGAGCAGTACTTC. J is TRBJ2-7 and V is TRBV30; no clear D gene. The CDR3 is 14 residues long. V lost 0 bases and J 1 base, leaving 10 bases between the germline ends. The germline CDR1 and CDR2 sequences are GTSNPN and SVGIG (reference sequence).